A selection of T cell receptor beta chains follows, all from one sample in a study of OX40 agonist ivuxolimab in advanced cancers. The data were produced by immunoSEQ multiplex PCR, yet TCRdb's version contains in-frame clones alone and is incomplete. Of about 46,000 clones detected, more than 85% appear once; the ten largest clones hold roughly 4.9%. Sequences were derived from CD4+ or CD8+ T cells sorted from blood, sampled in a trial of the OX40 agonist ivuxolimab. Receptors were obtained from an adult with an advanced solid tumor such as melanoma, head and neck, liver or kidney cancer. Both conserved end residues are part of each CDR3. Fields, in order: V gene, J gene, clone size, D gene, CDR3 DNA, CDR3 protein. A D gene is named only where the DNA matches it firmly. The size field is filled for only some rows; it gives once, few, many or a size class.

>TRBV9|TRBJ2-5|once|.
TGTGCCAGCAGCGTCAACCCCTCCGGGACTGCACAAGAGACCCAGTACTTC
CASSVNPSGTAQETQYF
>TRBV28|TRBJ1-3|.|.
TGTGCCAGCAGTTGGACAGTGGCCTCAAACACCATATATTTT
CASSWTVASNTIYF
>TRBV18|TRBJ1-1|.|.
TGTGCCAGCTCACGGGACGGGTGGAACACTGAAGCTTTCTTT
CASSRDGWNTEAFF
>TRBV13|TRBJ2-1|.|.
TGTGCCAGCAGCCCCCCGGGGGTGGCCTACAATGAGCAGTTCTTC
CASSPPGVAYNEQFF
>TRBV29-1|TRBJ2-1|.|.
TGCAGCGTAAAGGACGGCTACTCCTACAATGAGCAGTTCTTC
CSVKDGYSYNEQFF
>TRBV19|TRBJ1-6|.|.
TGTGCCAGTAGTAGGACAGCACATAATTCACCCCTCCACTTT
CASSRTAHNSPLHF
>TRBV19|TRBJ2-7|.|TRBD1
TGTGCCAGTAGTATAAGGACAGGGCTCTACGAGCAGTACTTC
CASSIRTGLYEQYF
>TRBV7-9|TRBJ1-4|.|.
TGTGCCAGCGTTCCGGGGAACACCAATGAAAAACTGTTTTTT
CASVPGNTNEKLFF
>TRBV27|TRBJ2-1|.|TRBD2
TGTGCCAGCAGATCCGGGACTAGCGGGGCCAGCTCCTACAATGAGCAGTTCTTC
CASRSGTSGASSYNEQFF
>TRBV27|TRBJ2-7|.|TRBD1
TGTGCCAGCAGTGCCGGGACAGGTTCCTACGAGCAGTACTTC
CASSAGTGSYEQYF
>TRBV15|TRBJ2-7|once|.
TGTGCCACCAGCAGATTACCGGGTCCCCTCGAGCAGTACTTC
CATSRLPGPLEQYF
>TRBV7-8|TRBJ2-7|.|TRBD2
TGTGCCAGCAGCTTAGTTGCGGGGGTTACCTACGAGCAGTACTTC
CASSLVAGVTYEQYF
>TRBV4-1|TRBJ2-5|.|.
TGCGCCAGCAGCCATAGGGTCGTCCAAGAGACCCAGTACTTC
CASSHRVVQETQYF
>TRBV4-1|TRBJ2-1|.|TRBD2
TGCGCCAGCAGCCAAGAGGGGACGACTAGCGCAGGGGAGCAGTTCTTC
CASSQEGTTSAGEQFF
>TRBV29-1|TRBJ2-7|.|.
TGCAGCGTGACGGAAAATTATCCCTACGAGCAGTACTTC
CSVTENYPYEQYF
>TRBV10-3|TRBJ2-3|.|.
TGTGCCATCAGTGAGTCGTGGGGGCTGAGCACAGATACGCAGTATTTT
CAISESWGLSTDTQYF
>TRBV2|TRBJ2-1|.|TRBD2
TGTGCCAGCGGACTAGCGGGAGTGGTAGGTGAGCAGTTCTTC
CASGLAGVVGEQFF
>TRBV27|TRBJ2-1|.|TRBD2
TGTGCCAGCAGCCCGACGACTAGCGGGAGAGCCTATGAGCAGTTCTTC
CASSPTTSGRAYEQFF
>TRBV5-1|TRBJ2-5|.|TRBD1
TGCGCCAGCAGCTTGGCAACAGGGGGCCTTCGTAGTGGGGAGACCCAGTACTTC
CASSLATGGLRSGETQYF
>TRBV6-5|TRBJ1-2|.|TRBD1
TGTGCCAGCAGTCCCGGGACAGGGTTAGTCTACACCTTC
CASSPGTGLVYTF
>TRBV2|TRBJ2-1|.|TRBD1
TGTGCCAGCAGCCTGACAGGGGGCTGGAACAATGAGCAGTTCTTC
CASSLTGGWNNEQFF
>TRBV7-2|TRBJ2-7|.|TRBD1
TGTGCCAGCAGCTTAGCGGGGACAGGGGCCTACGAGCAGTACTTC
CASSLAGTGAYEQYF
>TRBV7-9|TRBJ1-2|.|TRBD1
TGTGCCAGCAGCCCGAGGGACAGGCAATACACCACTAACTATGGCTACACCTTC
CASSPRDRQYTTNYGYTF
>TRBV19|TRBJ1-2|.|.
TGTGCCAGTAAGGTCGGGCAGGGAGCCTATGGCTACACCTTC
CASKVGQGAYGYTF
>TRBV7-8|TRBJ2-7|.|.
TGTGCCAGCAGCTCCCGGGAAGGGGCCTCCTACGAGCAGTACTTC
CASSSREGASYEQYF
>TRBV4-1|TRBJ1-6|few|.
TGCGCCAGCAGCCAAGATGAGTATTCACCCCTCCACTTT
CASSQDEYSPLHF
>TRBV13|TRBJ2-7|.|.
TGTGCCAGCAGCTTAATGGTGCATTCCTACGAGCAGTACTTC
CASSLMVHSYEQYF
>TRBV4-1|TRBJ2-7|.|.
TGCGCCAGCAGCCAATCTAGCTCCTACGAGCAGTACTTC
CASSQSSSYEQYF
>TRBV5-4|TRBJ2-1|.|.
TGTGCCAGCAGCCCCGAGGCGGCCTACAATGAGCAGTTCTTC
CASSPEAAYNEQFF
>TRBV5-6|TRBJ2-1|.|.
TGTGCCAGCAGCTGGGGACACGTTTACAATGAGCAGTTCTTC
CASSWGHVYNEQFF
>TRBV28|TRBJ2-3|.|TRBD1
TGTGCCAGCAGCCAGGACAGGGGGCAGGATACGCAGTATTTT
CASSQDRGQDTQYF
>TRBV6-6|TRBJ1-5|.|.
TGTGCCAGCAGTTATGCGGCCGGGGGACAGCCCCAGCATTTT
CASSYAAGGQPQHF
>TRBV7-9|TRBJ1-2|once|.
TGTGCCAGCAGCCCCGGCGGGGCAGGGTATAACTATGGCTACACCTTC
CASSPGGAGYNYGYTF
>TRBV6-5|TRBJ2-2|.|.
TGTGCCAGCAGTTACTCGGGGGATCCCGGGGAGCTGTTTTTT
CASSYSGDPGELFF
>TRBV11-3|TRBJ1-1|.|.
TGTGCCAGCAGCCTCATGTCGGACACTGAAGCTTTCTTT
CASSLMSDTEAFF
>TRBV28|TRBJ1-1|.|.
TGTGCCAGCAAGGGGGTAGAGGCTGAAGCTTTCTTT
CASKGVEAEAFF
>TRBV7-8|TRBJ2-1|.|.
TGTGCCAGCAGAATCTTAGAGCTGGAGCAGTTCTTC
CASRILELEQFF
>TRBV7-7|TRBJ2-6|once|.
TGTGCCAGCAGCCGTAAAATTAAGTGCCAAAGTCGGGCCAACGTCCTGACTTTC
CASSRKIKCQSRANVLTF
>TRBV5-6|TRBJ2-1|once|.
TGTGCCAGCAGCTTGGACACTAACAATGAGCAGTTCTTC
CASSLDTNNEQFF
>TRBV14|TRBJ1-1|.|.
TGTGCCAGCAGCCAATTGGAGGTACCCGAAGCTTTCTTT
CASSQLEVPEAFF
>TRBV9|TRBJ2-1|.|.
TGTGCCAGCAGCGTAGAGGGATTAAATGAGCAGTTCTTC
CASSVEGLNEQFF
>TRBV4-3|TRBJ2-7|once|TRBD2
TGCGCCAGCAGCCAAGATAGGGCTAGCGGGGCTCTATACGAGCAGTACTTC
CASSQDRASGALYEQYF
>TRBV29-1|TRBJ2-7|.|.
TGCAGCTGTGGGGTTAGGGACGGTGCCTACGAGCAGTACTTC
CSCGVRDGAYEQYF
>TRBV19|TRBJ2-1|once|TRBD2
TGTGCCAGTAGTATCCTAGCGGGGACGGGCAATGAGCAGTTCTTC
CASSILAGTGNEQFF
>TRBV19|TRBJ2-3|.|.
TGTGCCAGTAGTAGGGGACGGGGGAGTTCAGATACGCAGTATTTT
CASSRGRGSSDTQYF
>TRBV28|TRBJ2-5|.|.
TGTGCCAGCAGTTTCAGCCTAGCCCACGAGACCCAGTACTTC
CASSFSLAHETQYF
>TRBV27|TRBJ2-7|once|TRBD2
TGTGCCAGCAGTTTGGTAGCGGGGAACCCCTACGAGCAGTACTTC
CASSLVAGNPYEQYF
>TRBV10-3|TRBJ2-7|.|.
TGTGCCATCAGCCGGGACGACGTGGTAGCCTACGAGCAGTACTTC
CAISRDDVVAYEQYF
>TRBV5-6|TRBJ1-1|.|.
TGTGCCAGCAGCTTGGCGGGGAACGAATGGAACACTGAAGCTTTCTTT
CASSLAGNEWNTEAFF
>TRBV11-2|TRBJ2-2|.|.
TGTGCCAGCAGCTTAGCAGGGGCGTACGCGAACACCGGGGAGCTGTTTTTT
CASSLAGAYANTGELFF
>TRBV2|TRBJ2-6|.|TRBD1
TGTGCCAGCAGTGACCCGGGACAGGGATTCTCTGGGGCCAACGTCCTGACTTTC
CASSDPGQGFSGANVLTF
>TRBV19|TRBJ2-1|.|.
TGTGCCAGTAGTTTTCAGGCCGGTGGCGATGAGCAGTTCTTC
CASSFQAGGDEQFF
>TRBV29-1|TRBJ2-2|.|.
TGCAGCGTTGCGAGAGGTGGAGCGAACACCGGGGAGCTGTTTTTT
CSVARGGANTGELFF
>TRBV14|TRBJ2-7|.|.
TGTGCCAGCAGCCACCTTAGGGACGGAGGCTACGAGCAGTACTTC
CASSHLRDGGYEQYF
>TRBV15|TRBJ1-6|.|.
TGTGCCGTCGGCAGGGTTAATTCACCCCTCCACTTT
CAVGRVNSPLHF
>TRBV7-2|TRBJ1-5|.|TRBD1
TGTGCCAGCAGCTTTGGACAGGGGGATCAGCCCCAGCATTTT
CASSFGQGDQPQHF
>TRBV19|TRBJ1-6|.|TRBD1
TGTGCCAGTAGTTGGGGACAGGGGGGTTCACCCCTCCACTTT
CASSWGQGGSPLHF
>TRBV27|TRBJ2-3|.|TRBD1
TGTGCCAGCAAAAAAGGGGGACAGGGTCCAGATACGCAGTATTTT
CASKKGGQGPDTQYF
>TRBV9|TRBJ2-1|.|TRBD1
TGTGCCAGCAGCAACCGGGACAGGGGGCTAAGGAATGAGCAGTTCTTC
CASSNRDRGLRNEQFF